Shown below are 6 T cell receptor beta chains from a single sample sequenced in a study of CD8+ T cells in alopecia areata. RNA was extracted and reverse transcribed into cDNA as the sequencing template. TCRdb's table, derived via immunoSEQ multiplex PCR, lists solely in-frame clones and lacks some. The table includes over 150,000 clones, approximately 60% detected once. Material: CD8+ T cells sorted from blood. The receptors come from a human donor in good health.

This sequence joins TRBV19 and TRBJ1-3; possibly TRBD1 for D (5 bases). This CDR3 region has 14 residues. Germline values: CDR1 LNHDA, CDR2 SQIVND (reference sequence). V was pared by 3 bases and J by 4 bases, with 10 bases between. CDR3 nucleotides: TGTGCCAGTAGTATTTCAGGGTCCGGAAACACCATATATTTT. This translates into CASSISGSGNTIYF. Full variable domain (remainder filled in from reference TRBV19 and TRBJ1-3): DGGITQSPKYLFRKEGQNVTLSCEQNLNHDAMYWYRQDPGQGLRLIYYSQIVNDFQKGDIAEGYSVSREKKESFPLTVTSAQKNPTAFYLCASSISGSGNTIYFGEGSWLTVV.

This clone was counted between two and nine times. This chain links TRBV9 with TRBJ2-7, with 9 bases fitting TRBD1. This CDR3 is built from 16 residues. The V gene end was trimmed by 4 bases and the J gene end by 4 bases; junction bases not matched to a gene: 12. The germline V gene has CDR1 SGDLS and CDR2 YYNGEE. The CDR3 here is CASSPLPGTGLYEQYF. The CDR3 DNA follows: TGTGCCAGCAGCCCACTCCCCGGGACAGGGCTTTACGAGCAGTACTTC.

This clone has only a few counts. The gene calls are TRBV7-9 and TRBJ1-1; maybe TRBD1 (6 bases). From germline, CDR1 is SEHNR and CDR2 FQNEAQ (reference sequence). The CDR3 extends over 12 amino acids. V gave up 6 bases and J gave up 7 bases, with 12 bases separating them. CDR3 in DNA: TGTGCCAGCAGACGGGCACAGGGTGAAGCTTTCTTT. As protein: CASRRAQGEAFF.

The genes are TRBV29-1 and TRBJ2-3; TRBD1 matches at 10 bases. The CDR3 sequence is 14 residues long. CDR1 and CDR2 (germline): SQVTM, ANQGSEA. With 4 bases clipped from V and 5 bases from J, the junction kept 6 bases outside the gene matches. The CDR3 loop reads CSVVGTGVVDTQYF. The CDR3 DNA reads as TGCAGCGTTGTCGGGACAGGGGTTGTAGATACGCAGTATTTT.

This clone was recorded only once. This chain links TRBV29-1 with TRBJ1-1, with D uncertain. This CDR3 spans 10 amino acids. Germline values: CDR1 SQVTM, CDR2 ANQGSEA. V lost 3 bases and J lost 8, with 7 bases in between. The CDR3 is CSVEDGEAFF. For the CDR3, the DNA is TGCAGCGTTGAGGACGGCGAAGCTTTCTTT.

This rearrangement joins TRBV2 to TRBJ1-2; D perhaps matches TRBD1 (6 bases). Germline CDR1 reads SNHLY; CDR2 reads FYNNEI. V was trimmed by 6 bases and J by 2 bases, leaving 19 bases between them. The CDR3 is 16 amino acids. CDR3 bases: TGTGCCAGCAGCGCCCAGACGGGGACATCAAACTATGGCTACACCTTC. Translated: CASSAQTGTSNYGYTF. Filled out from reference TRBV2 and TRBJ1-2, the complete variable domain reads EPEVTQTPSHQVTQMGQEVILRCVPISNHLYFYWYRQILGQKVEFLVSFYNNEISEKSEIFDDQFSVERPDGSNFTLKIRSTKLEDSAMYFCASSAQTGTSNYGYTFGSGTRLTVV.